One and the same sample provided the 5 T cell receptor beta chains below, sequenced in a study of cytomegalovirus exposure and HLA in healthy donors. This PCR relied on a set of 60 Vbeta primers and 13 Jbeta primers. Data came from immunoSEQ multiplex PCR; TCRdb stores just in-frame clones and leaves some out. Its listing shows tens of thousands of clones. Sequenced sample: PBMCs. The receptors shown here come from a female donor in good health and CMV-seropositive.

The chain is built from TRBV6-1 and TRBJ2-7; the D gene is possibly TRBD2 (6 bases). CDR1 and CDR2 from the germline V gene are MNHNS and SASEGT. With 3 bases removed from V and 4 bases from J, the gap between germline ends came to 13 bases. This CDR3 comprises 14 residues. CDR3 sequence reads: CASSDGLIGYEQYF. The DNA of the CDR3 is TGTGCCAGCAGTGACGGACTAATTGGATACGAGCAGTACTTC.

V and J are TRBV9 and TRBJ2-7; 10 nucleotides match TRBD2. The CDR3 contains 15 residues. After removal of 4 bases from V and 0 bases from J, the junction contained 4 bases not matched to a gene. In germline, CDR1 is SGDLS, CDR2 YYNGEE. The CDR3 sequence is CASSLGLATSYEQYF. The CDR3 DNA reads as TGTGCCAGCAGCCTGGGACTAGCGACCTCCTACGAGCAGTACTTC. Complete variable domain (other parts from reference TRBV9 and TRBJ2-7): DSGVTQTPKHLITATGQRVTLRCSPRSGDLSVYWYQQSLDQGLQFLIQYYNGEERAKGNILERFSAQQFPDLHSELNLSSLELGDSALYFCASSLGLATSYEQYFGPGTRLTVT.

The chain recombines TRBV9 with TRBJ2-1; 9 bases line up with TRBD1. The CDR3 has 17 amino acids. Per germline, CDR1 SGDLS and CDR2 YYNGEE. V lost 2 bases, J lost 5 bases, and 11 bases stayed unmatched. CDR3 in DNA: TGTGCCAGCAGCGTCGCACAGGGGGCCCTACCGGACAATGAGCAGTTCTTC. The encoded protein is CASSVAQGALPDNEQFF.

The rearrangement uses TRBV6-1 and TRBJ2-7, with 8 bases matching TRBD2. CDR3 length equals 14 residues. V shed 1 base and J 7 bases; nucleotides not matched to a gene: 6. Germline lookup yields CDR1 MNHNS and CDR2 SASEGT. CDR3 sequence: CASSEVAGGWEQYF. The DNA of the CDR3 is TGTGCCAGCAGTGAAGTTGCGGGAGGCTGGGAGCAGTACTTC.

V is TRBV7-6 and J is TRBJ1-5, with 8 bases aligning to TRBD1. The CDR3 spans 16 residues. J was trimmed by 3 bases and V by 3 bases; bases with no gene match: 7. Germline loops: CDR1 SGHVS, CDR2 FNYEAQ. CDR3 protein: CASSLAAGGPNQPQHF. The DNA for the CDR3 is TGTGCCAGCAGCTTGGCGGCAGGGGGCCCCAATCAGCCCCAGCATTTT.